The sequence of this T cell receptor beta chain was determined in a study of blood T cell repertoires in COVID-19. Study at large: Specimens from acute and convalescent COVID-19 originated in the United States, Italy and Spain. T cells, B-cell-depleted T cells, or PBMCs provided the cDNA or gDNA that served as material.

Sequencing was performed with immunoSEQ multiplex PCR; in TCRdb, only in-frame clones are kept and a portion is missing. Among more than 250,000 clones listed, around 89% were seen once. The V end was cut by 6 bases, the J end by 2 bases, with 7 bases between. In germline, CDR1 is MNHEY, CDR2 SVGAGI. This CDR3 spans 12 amino acids. The study recruited people aged roughly 18 to 95 years across 20 to 30 US areas. The source of this sequence is a woman aged 18-29 years with acute COVID-19. The sequenced sample was PBMCs or T cells enriched from blood (not recorded which). This chain uses TRBV6-5 with TRBJ1-1; possibly TRBD1 for D (6 bases). CDR3 loop: CASSRGNTEAFF. CDR3 bases: TGTGCCAGCAGCAGGGGAAACACTGAAGCTTTCTTT.